Presented here are 9 T cell receptor beta chains from one specimen sequenced in a study of T cell responses to AZD1222 COVID-19 vaccine. Assay: immunoSEQ multiplex PCR; the TCRdb copy retains only in-frame clones and omits some. Here the sample spans some 130,000 clones, roughly nine tenths being singletons. This sample comprised peripheral blood, obtained on day 0 of AZD1222 vaccination. The receptors were gathered from an adult in good health.

This chain connects TRBV5-4 to TRBJ1-5; TRBD1 might be the D (6 bases). V lost 2 bases and J 1 base, leaving 7 bases between the germline ends. Germline loops: CDR1 SGHNT, CDR2 YYREEE (reference sequence). The CDR3 totals 14 residues. Written as DNA, the CDR3 is TGTGCCAGCAGCTTTCAGGGGAGCAATCAGCCCCAGCATTTT. This sequence encodes CASSFQGSNQPQHF.

V is TRBV5-4 and J is TRBJ1-2; D ambiguous. Trimming stripped 0 bases from V and 4 bases from J, with 10 bases between. Germline V gene lookup returns CDR1 SGHNT and CDR2 YYREEE (reference sequence). The CDR3 has 14 amino acids. The CDR3 region has the DNA TGTGCCAGCAGCTTGGTAGGCGCGGGCTATGGCTACACCTTC. Its protein is CASSLVGAGYGYTF.

This clone has a single count. This rearrangement joins TRBV6-2 or TRBV6-3 to TRBJ2-7; 7 bases map to TRBD1. V lost 3 bases to trimming and J lost 4 bases; unmatched junction nucleotides: 6. The CDR3 contains 14 residues. Per germline, CDR1 MNHEY and CDR2 SVGEGT. The CDR3 loop is CASSYGQVIYEQYF. The CDR3 DNA reads TGTGCCAGCAGTTATGGACAGGTGATATACGAGCAGTACTTC.

This clone was observed a single time. The V call is TRBV12-5, the J call TRBJ2-3; D call uncertain. Germline V gives CDR1 LGHNT, CDR2 FRNRAP. The CDR3 length is 14 residues. V gave up 3 bases and J gave up 5 bases, with 12 bases separating them. CDR3 region: CASGFDLGLDTQYF. Written as DNA, the CDR3 is TGTGCTAGTGGTTTTGATTTAGGGTTAGATACGCAGTATTTT.

The rearrangement uses TRBV6-2 or TRBV6-3 and TRBJ1-6; no clear D. V was cut by 0 bases and J by 7 bases, with 16 bases left in between. Per the germline V gene, CDR1 is MNHEY and CDR2 is SVGEGT. CDR3 length equals 17 residues. In nucleotides, the CDR3 is TGTGCCAGCAGTTACTCGCCGGGCCAAAAGGGAAATTCACCCCTCCACTTT. This translates into CASSYSPGQKGNSPLHF.

The chain is built from TRBV19 and TRBJ1-2; weak D call: TRBD1 (5 bases). The germline gives CDR1 LNHDA, CDR2 SQIVND (reference sequence). Trimming cost V 11 bases and J 4 bases, with 11 bases left between them. This CDR3 comprises 11 residues. CDR3 DNA: TGTGCCGACCCTGGGGCCTATGGCTACACCTTC. Protein product: CADPGAYGYTF.

The rearrangement joins TRBV28 to TRBJ1-2; D uncertain. The CDR3 length is 15 residues. Germline CDR1 reads MDHEN; CDR2 reads SYDVKM. V was pared by 1 base and J by 4 bases, with 13 bases between. The CDR3 DNA sequence: TGTGCCAGCAGTTTATCGAAAGGTAACGGCTATGGCTACACCTTC. It is translated as CASSLSKGNGYGYTF.

This clone was detected only a few times. The chain recombines TRBV4-2 with TRBJ2-3; 10 bases map to TRBD2. The CDR3 totals 16 residues. Looked up from germline, CDR1 is LGHNA and CDR2 is YNFKEQ. Trimming cost V 0 bases and J 1 base; bases outside gene matches: 1. CDR3 nucleotides: TGTGCCAGCAGCCAAGATCTAGCGGGGGGCACAGATACGCAGTATTTT. Protein product: CASSQDLAGGTDTQYF.

The genes are TRBV4-2 and TRBJ2-1; TRBD2 aligns across 11 bases. The V segment lost 0 bases and the J segment 8 bases; nucleotides outside the gene matches: 3. The CDR3 loop spans 15 amino acids. Per germline, CDR1 LGHNA and CDR2 YNFKEQ. CDR3 nucleotides: TGTGCCAGCAGCCAAGATAGCGGGGGGGCCGATGAGCAGTTCTTC. This codes for CASSQDSGGADEQFF.